This T cell receptor beta chain was documented in a study of blood T cell repertoires in COVID-19. About the study: There were acute and convalescent COVID-19 samples, and they came from the United States, Italy and Spain.

This CDR3 contains 16 residues. The V and J ends lost 5 bases and 1 base respectively, with 18 bases between them. Germline V CDR1 and CDR2: SEHNR, FQNEAQ (reference sequence). Profiled with immunoSEQ multiplex PCR; TCRdb holds only in-frame clones, not every one. The repertoire holds under 500,000 clones, with around 89% as singletons. The clonotype was recovered from a woman younger than 45 with acute or convalescent COVID-19. The chain uses TRBV7-9 and TRBJ2-7; D not certain. Sequences were obtained from peripheral blood. In nucleotides, the CDR3 is TGTGCCAGCAGCCCATCTGACTCCTGGCGGTCCTACGAGCAGTACTTC. This translates into CASSPSDSWRSYEQYF.